These 18 T cell receptor beta chains were sequenced from one sample in a study of cytotoxic CD8 clonotypes in ibrutinib-treated CLL. Clones were read by immunoSEQ multiplex PCR, and TCRdb kept only the in-frame ones, dropping some. In the table there are 65,000 to 80,000 clones, around four fifths of which are singletons. Sequences were derived from PBMCs, sampled after 24 months of ibrutinib treatment. These receptors were taken from a human donor with chronic lymphocytic leukemia.

This clone was found a few times. V gene TRBV11-2 combines with J gene TRBJ2-1, with 8 positions matching TRBD1. The V gene's germline CDR1 is SGHAT and CDR2 FQNNGV. The CDR3 length is 15 residues. The V and J ends lost 1 base and 7 bases, in that order; junction bases with no gene match: 6. This chain's CDR3 is CASSLGARTGNEQFF. Here the CDR3 DNA reads TGTGCCAGCAGCTTAGGAGCCAGGACAGGGAATGAGCAGTTCTTC.

The V and J genes are TRBV5-6 and TRBJ1-4; a weak D match, TRBD1 (6 bases). Per the germline V gene, CDR1 is SGHDT and CDR2 is YYEEEE. The V end lost 3 bases, the J end lost 8 bases, and 20 bases lay between the germline ends. CDR3 length: 16 residues. CDR3 region: CASSSPLGAPGEKLFF. The CDR3 DNA is TGTGCCAGCAGCTCACCTTTGGGGGCCCCGGGGGAAAAACTGTTTTTT.

This clone appeared many times. V gene TRBV4-2 combines with J gene TRBJ2-7; D unresolved. Germline lookup yields CDR1 LGHNA and CDR2 YNFKEQ. V was cut by 4 bases and J by 6 bases, with 16 bases left in between. This CDR3 region has 14 residues. The CDR3 here is CASSPGPGTPEQYF. The CDR3 DNA follows: TGTGCCAGCAGCCCTGGACCCGGAACCCCCGAGCAGTACTTC.

The chain joins TRBV18 to TRBJ2-5; D uncertain. The CDR3 covers 13 residues. The germline V and J ends were trimmed by 6 bases and 2 bases, with 10 bases remaining between them. CDR1 is KGHSH and CDR2 is LQKENI in the germline V gene. CDR3 sequence (DNA): TGTGCCAGCTCCGTGGGATCTCAAGAGACCCAGTACTTC. Protein product: CASSVGSQETQYF.

The CDR3 coding sequence is TGCGCCAGCAGCCGAACGGGGACTAGCGGGAGTCGGTCCGGGTACCAAGAGACCCAGTACTTC. Amino acids: CASSRTGTSGSRSGYQETQYF. V and J are TRBV5-1 and TRBJ2-5, with 14 bases identical to TRBD2. V gave up 4 bases and J gave up 0 bases; unmatched junction bases: 17. CDR1 SGHRS and CDR2 YFSETQ come from the germline V gene. The CDR3 extends over 21 amino acids.

The chain uses TRBV10-2 and TRBJ2-1; TRBD2 agrees at 14 bases. CDR3 size: 16 residues. Trimming at V came to 5 bases and at J to 8 bases, leaving 8 bases not matched to a gene. Germline V gene sequence: CDR1 WSHSY, CDR2 SAAADI. CDR3 amino acids: CASSSRGTSGGYEQFF. CDR3 bases: TGCGCCAGCAGTTCCAGGGGGACTAGCGGGGGCTATGAGCAGTTCTTC.

The chain carries TRBV7-2 and TRBJ2-3; 11 positions agree with TRBD2. The germline V gene encodes CDR1 SGHTA and CDR2 FQGNSA. With V trimmed by 4 bases and J by 5 bases, 11 bases remained unmatched. This CDR3 is built from 17 residues. The CDR3 loop is CASSSIAGGTYRDTQYF. The CDR3 DNA is TGTGCCAGCAGCTCCATAGCGGGAGGGACCTATAGAGATACGCAGTATTTT.

The rearrangement joins TRBV5-5 to TRBJ2-2; 14 bases agree with TRBD2. Looked up from germline, CDR1 is SGHKS and CDR2 is YYEKEE (reference sequence). The CDR3 totals 18 residues. The junction had 2 bases not matched to a gene; V was cut back by 0 bases and J by 1 base. CDR3 in amino acids: CASSLVGLAGGNTGELFF. In DNA, the CDR3 is TGTGCCAGCAGCTTGGTTGGACTAGCGGGAGGGAACACCGGGGAGCTGTTTTTT. The variable domain in full, completed from reference TRBV5-5 and TRBJ2-2, reads DAGVTQSPTHLIKTRGQQVTLRCSPISGHKSVSWYQQVLGQGPQFIFQYYEKEERGRGNFPDRFSARQFPNYSSELNVNALLLGDSALYLCASSLVGLAGGNTGELFFGEGSRLTVL.

The chain recombines TRBV5-1 with TRBJ2-3; 11 positions match TRBD2. In germline, CDR1 is SGHRS, CDR2 YFSETQ. Trimming took 0 bases from V and 4 from J; bases not matched to a gene: 4. The CDR3 is made up of 16 amino acids. The CDR3 sequence is CASSLGSGRAADTQYF. The DNA of the CDR3 is TGCGCCAGCAGCTTGGGTAGCGGGAGGGCCGCAGATACGCAGTATTTT.

The chain is built from TRBV28 and TRBJ2-7; perhaps TRBD1 as D (6 bases). Trimming took 3 bases from V and 2 from J, leaving 11 bases between them. Germline V gene data show CDR1 as MDHEN and CDR2 as SYDVKM. The CDR3 totals 14 residues. The CDR3 DNA follows: TGTGCCAGCAGTTTGCCAGGGGCAACCTACGAGCAGTACTTC. Protein sequence: CASSLPGATYEQYF.

The chain links TRBV5-5 to TRBJ2-5; D is perhaps TRBD1 or TRBD2 (5 bases each). V lost 4 bases and J lost 2, with 12 bases in between. This CDR3 has 14 residues. Germline-derived CDR1 and CDR2 are SGHKS and YYEKEE (reference sequence). This chain's CDR3 is CASSPSWGQETQYF. CDR3 bases: TGTGCCAGCAGCCCTAGCTGGGGGCAAGAGACCCAGTACTTC.

CDR3 nucleotide sequence: TGTGCCAGCAGTGTATTCGGGACATCAACGGACCGGCCTTACGAGCAGTACTTC. This codes for CASSVFGTSTDRPYEQYF. The chain recombines TRBV2 with TRBJ2-7; D possibly corresponds to TRBD1 (6 bases). This CDR3 comprises 18 residues. Germline CDR1 and CDR2: SNHLY and FYNNEI. V was trimmed by 4 bases and J by 4 bases, leaving 26 bases between them.

This chain joins TRBV6-1 and TRBJ2-3, with D unresolved. Germline values: CDR1 MNHNS, CDR2 SASEGT. V was trimmed by 1 base and J by 4 bases, leaving 3 bases between them. CDR3 length equals 12 residues. This CDR3 is CASSEVADTQYF. CDR3 bases: TGTGCCAGCAGTGAAGTGGCAGATACGCAGTATTTT.

This rearrangement joins TRBV18 to TRBJ2-7; 12 bases fit TRBD2. CDR3 length: 16 residues. After removal of 5 bases from V and 2 bases from J, the junction contained 7 bases not matched to a gene. Germline values: CDR1 KGHSH, CDR2 LQKENI. DNA of the CDR3: TGTGCCAGCTCATCTAGCGGGAGGGCCCGAACCTACGAGCAGTACTTC. This gives the protein CASSSSGRARTYEQYF.

In its sample, this clone was seen a few times. The chain couples TRBV7-6 to TRBJ2-1; the D call may be TRBD1 or TRBD2 (5 bases each). The germline V and J ends were trimmed by 5 bases and 5 bases, with 19 bases remaining between them. This CDR3 contains 16 residues. The germline V gene has CDR1 SGHVS and CDR2 FNYEAQ. The CDR3 here is CASSIDRGPINNEQFF. The CDR3 DNA follows: TGTGCCAGCAGCATCGACCGGGGCCCCATCAACAATGAGCAGTTCTTC. Together with reference TRBV7-6 and TRBJ2-1, the CDR3 gives the full variable domain: GAGVSQSPRYKVTKRGQDVALRCDPISGHVSLYWYRQALGQGPEFLTYFNYEAQQDKSGLPNDRFSAERPEGSISTLTIQRTEQRDSAMYRCASSIDRGPINNEQFFGPGTRLTVL.

This chain connects TRBV14 to TRBJ2-1, with 9 bases matching TRBD1. Germline V gene sequence: CDR1 SGHDN, CDR2 FVKESK. The CDR3 is 15 residues long. Losses at the gene ends were 2 bases for V and 7 bases for J; bases not matched to a gene: 6. The CDR3 sequence: CASSQTGGPWNEQFF. CDR3 nucleotide sequence: TGTGCCAGCAGCCAAACAGGGGGCCCATGGAATGAGCAGTTCTTC. Complete variable domain (other parts from reference TRBV14 and TRBJ2-1): EAGVTQFPSHSVIEKGQTVTLRCDPISGHDNLYWYRRVMGKEIKFLLHFVKESKQDESGMPNNRFLAERTGGTYSTLKVQPAELEDSGVYFCASSQTGGPWNEQFFGPGTRLTVL.

This clone was observed a single time. V usage is TRBV11-2 and J usage is TRBJ2-5; 9 bases are shared with TRBD1. CDR1 and CDR2 (germline): SGHAT, FQNNGV. J was trimmed by 5 bases and V by 5 bases; bases with no gene match: 15. The CDR3 contains 17 residues. CDR3 in amino acids: CASSETHGTGYRETQYF. The CDR3 DNA is TGTGCCAGCAGCGAAACCCACGGGACAGGGTATAGGGAGACCCAGTACTTC.

The J gene is TRBJ2-1, the V gene TRBV5-8; 8 nucleotides match TRBD2. The germline V gene has CDR1 SGHTS and CDR2 YDEGEE. V dropped 5 bases and J dropped 6; count of bases not matched to a gene: 4. The CDR3 sequence is 13 residues long. DNA for the CDR3: TGTGCCAGCAGGGGACTAGTGATCAATGAGCAGTTCTTC. As protein: CASRGLVINEQFF.